These 22 T cell receptor beta chains originate from one sample sequenced in a study of graft-versus-host responses after intestinal transplantation. Data came from immunoSEQ multiplex PCR; TCRdb stores just in-frame clones and leaves some out. Of tens of thousands of clones in the sample, roughly nine tenths were seen once. Which antigens these TCRs recognize remains unknown. Sequenced here: unstimulated CD8+ T cells sorted from spleen or lymph node cells, sampled before intestinal transplant. The receptors shown here come from a human donor who received an intestinal transplant.

This clone has more than one count but fewer than ten. The genes are TRBV19 and TRBJ2-7, with D uncertain. The length of the CDR3 is 11 residues. V was cut by 10 bases and J by 0 bases, with 7 bases left in between. Germline CDR1 reads LNHDA; CDR2 reads SQIVND (reference sequence). As DNA, the CDR3 is TGTGCCACCGCGGACTCCTACGAGCAGTACTTC. Translating gives CATADSYEQYF. The full variable domain, completed using reference TRBV19 and TRBJ2-7, is DGGITQSPKYLFRKEGQNVTLSCEQNLNHDAMYWYRQDPGQGLRLIYYSQIVNDFQKGDIAEGYSVSREKKESFPLTVTSAQKNPTAFYLCATADSYEQYFGPGTRLTVT.

The chain recombines TRBV5-5 with TRBJ2-7, with 8 bases identical to TRBD1. The CDR3 covers 14 residues. Unmatched junction bases numbered 10, after V lost 4 bases and J lost 7 bases. Germline V lookup: CDR1 SGHKS, CDR2 YYEKEE (reference sequence). The chain's CDR3 is CASSQRTGFGEQYF. The CDR3, as DNA: TGTGCCAGCAGCCAACGGACAGGGTTTGGGGAGCAGTACTTC.

The V gene is TRBV7-6, the J gene TRBJ2-7, with 11 bases lining up with TRBD2. Germline values: CDR1 SGHVS, CDR2 FNYEAQ. This CDR3 has 16 residues. V lost 5 bases and J lost 6; bases outside the gene matches: 12. The CDR3 reads CASSHPKLAGEREQYF. In DNA form, the CDR3 reads TGTGCCAGCAGCCACCCTAAACTAGCGGGAGAACGCGAGCAGTACTTC.

This clone was counted only a few times. At one end, the junction sequence differs from germline, possibly due to a read error. The rearrangement links TRBV19 to TRBJ1-3; 7 bases match TRBD1. Germline V gives CDR1 LNHDA, CDR2 SQIVND (reference sequence). The CDR3 length is 15 residues. CDR3 protein: CASSRTGRTGNTIYF. The CDR3 DNA reads as TGTGCCAGTAGTAGGACAGGACGGACTGGGAACACCATATATTTT.

The CDR3 spells CASSEFHRANTGELFF. The CDR3 DNA sequence: TGTGCCAGCAGTGAATTCCACAGGGCGAACACCGGGGAGCTGTTTTTT. The chain has TRBV6-1 and TRBJ2-2; D possibly corresponds to TRBD1 (6 bases). In germline, CDR1 is MNHNS, CDR2 SASEGT. The CDR3 has 16 residues. The germline V and J ends were trimmed by 2 bases and 0 bases, with 10 bases remaining between them.

The CDR3 reads CASSTTGGYGYTF. CDR3 coding DNA: TGTGCCAGCAGCACGACAGGGGGGTATGGCTACACCTTC. The chain carries TRBV6-6 and TRBJ1-2; 9 bases agree with TRBD1. CDR3 length: 13 amino acids. Trimming at V came to 6 bases and at J to 5 bases, leaving 4 bases not matched to a gene. The germline CDR1 and CDR2 sequences are MNHNY and SVGAGI (reference sequence).

The chain uses TRBV29-1 and TRBJ1-1; 7 bases agree with TRBD1. Germline V lookup: CDR1 SQVTM, CDR2 ANQGSEA. The CDR3 has 11 amino acids. After removal of 7 bases from V and 4 bases from J, the junction contained 3 bases not matched to a gene. This CDR3 reads CSASGGTEAFF. In DNA form, the CDR3 reads TGCAGCGCCTCAGGGGGCACTGAAGCTTTCTTT.

This clone was seen a few times. V and J are TRBV4-2 and TRBJ2-5, with TRBD2 matching 10 bases. V dropped 0 bases and J dropped 9; count of bases not matched to a gene: 10. The germline V gene has CDR1 LGHNA and CDR2 YNFKEQ. This CDR3 comprises 16 residues. CDR3 bases: TGTGCCAGCAGCCAAGATCCTAGCGGGGGCCCAGGGCCCCAGTACTTC. Residues: CASSQDPSGGPGPQYF.

This chain connects TRBV27 to TRBJ1-5; D uncertain. This CDR3 region has 15 residues. V lost 6 bases, J lost 1 base, and 13 bases lay in between. CDR1 MNHEY and CDR2 SMNVEV come from the germline V gene (reference sequence). The CDR3 DNA sequence: TGTGCCAGCAGGCCCGACAATTTCAGCAATCAGCCCCAGCATTTT. Translation: CASRPDNFSNQPQHF.

The chain employs TRBV27 and TRBJ1-1; 7 bases line up with TRBD1. The CDR3 is 16 residues long. The J segment lost 1 base and the V segment lost 4 bases, leaving 9 bases of the junction unmatched. In germline, CDR1 is MNHEY, CDR2 SMNVEV (reference sequence). For the CDR3, the DNA is TGTGCCAGCAGTTCCTGGACAGGTACAAAGAACACTGAAGCTTTCTTT. Translation: CASSSWTGTKNTEAFF.

This clone was seen only a few times. The V and J genes are TRBV6-1 and TRBJ1-5, with TRBD1 identical over 9 bases. The V segment lost 3 bases and the J segment 7 bases; nucleotides outside the gene matches: 7. This CDR3 region has 15 residues. Germline-derived CDR1 and CDR2 are MNHNS and SASEGT. The CDR3 loop is CASSDQTGGWQPQHF. DNA of the CDR3: TGTGCCAGCAGTGACCAAACAGGGGGCTGGCAGCCCCAGCATTTT.

The rearrangement links TRBV4-1 to TRBJ2-5; D uncertain. The CDR3 runs 13 residues. Germline V gives CDR1 MGHRA, CDR2 YSYEKL. V was shortened by 3 bases and J by 1 base, with 6 bases between the two germline ends. In DNA, the CDR3 is TGCGCCAGCAGCCAGGTAGCCCAAGAGACCCAGTACTTC. As protein: CASSQVAQETQYF.

The V call is TRBV29-1, the J call TRBJ2-1; 9 nucleotides line up with TRBD1. Germline V gives CDR1 SQVTM, CDR2 ANQGSEA. V lost 7 bases, J lost 1 base, and 11 bases stayed unmatched. The CDR3 loop spans 16 amino acids. DNA of the CDR3: TGCAGCGGTAAAGGCGGACAGGGGATATCCTACAATGAGCAGTTCTTC. It codes for CSGKGGQGISYNEQFF.

The chain is built from TRBV5-4 and TRBJ1-2; 9 nucleotides line up with TRBD1. Germline V gene sequence: CDR1 SGHNT, CDR2 YYREEE (reference sequence). This CDR3 contains 15 residues. V dropped 4 bases and J dropped 5; count of bases not matched to a gene: 9. CDR3 protein: CASSARTGDMYGYTF. The CDR3 DNA is TGTGCCAGCAGCGCCAGGACAGGGGACATGTATGGCTACACCTTC.

The chain couples TRBV7-9 to TRBJ2-5, with 9 positions matching TRBD1. CDR3 length: 14 amino acids. CDR1 is SEHNR, CDR2 FQNEAQ, per germline (reference sequence). Trimming took 5 bases from V and 5 from J; bases not matched to a gene: 6. The CDR3 region is CASSGDRVTETQYF. Here the CDR3 DNA reads TGTGCCAGCAGCGGGGACAGGGTTACGGAGACCCAGTACTTC. Looking up the rest from reference TRBV7-9 and TRBJ2-5 gives the full variable domain: DTGVSQNPRHKITKRGQNVTFRCDPISEHNRLYWYRQTLGQGPEFLTYFQNEAQLEKSRLLSDRFSAERPKGSFSTLEIQRTEQGDSAMYLCASSGDRVTETQYFGPGTRLLVL.

This chain links TRBV7-3 with TRBJ1-2; TRBD1 aligns across 9 bases. The V and J ends lost 2 bases and 2 bases, in that order; junction bases with no gene match: 6. The V gene's germline CDR1 is SGHTA and CDR2 FQGTGA. The CDR3 sequence is 16 residues long. Here the CDR3 DNA reads TGTGCCAGCAGCTTATGGGGACAGGGAACGAACTATGGCTACACCTTC. Its translation: CASSLWGQGTNYGYTF.

The chain has TRBV7-9 and TRBJ1-1; 7 nucleotides line up with TRBD1. The CDR3 extends over 17 amino acids. The V gene's germline CDR1 is SEHNR and CDR2 FQNEAQ (reference sequence). V shed 1 base, J shed 3 bases, and the junction held 11 bases outside the gene matches. CDR3 sequence: CASSLESPGTAYTEAFF. The DNA of the CDR3 is TGTGCCAGCAGCTTAGAATCACCCGGGACAGCCTACACTGAAGCTTTCTTT.

This chain joins TRBV5-1 and TRBJ2-7, with 7 bases that match TRBD1. Unmatched junction bases numbered 7, after V lost 2 bases and J lost 2 bases. This CDR3 is 15 amino acids long. Germline V gene data show CDR1 as SGHRS and CDR2 as YFSETQ. The CDR3 reads CASSFRGHPTYEQYF. The CDR3 DNA follows: TGCGCCAGCAGCTTTAGGGGGCACCCCACCTACGAGCAGTACTTC.

The J gene is TRBJ2-1, the V gene TRBV5-6; D not certain. Germline V CDR1 and CDR2: SGHDT, YYEEEE. The CDR3 has 15 amino acids. Deletions cut 1 base from V and 3 bases from J, with 11 bases between. CDR3 residues: CASSLFSGFYNEQFF. As DNA, the CDR3 is TGTGCCAGCAGCTTGTTTTCCGGTTTCTACAATGAGCAGTTCTTC. Full variable domain (outside the CDR3, taken from reference TRBV5-6 and TRBJ2-1): DAGVTQSPTHLIKTRGQQVTLRCSPKSGHDTVSWYQQALGQGPQFIFQYYEEEERQRGNFPDRFSGHQFPNYSSELNVNALLLGDSALYLCASSLFSGFYNEQFFGPGTRLTVL.

The genes are TRBV14 and TRBJ2-3; TRBD2 is a possible D gene (6 bases). The CDR3 loop spans 14 amino acids. V gave up 4 bases and J gave up 2 bases, with 10 bases separating them. Germline CDR1 SGHDN, CDR2 FVKESK. The DNA for the CDR3 is TGTGCCAGCAGCCTAAGGAGGGACACAGATACGCAGTATTTT. This sequence encodes CASSLRRDTDTQYF. The variable domain in full, with the rest retrieved from reference TRBV14 and TRBJ2-3, is EAGVTQFPSHSVIEKGQTVTLRCDPISGHDNLYWYRRVMGKEIKFLLHFVKESKQDESGMPNNRFLAERTGGTYSTLKVQPAELEDSGVYFCASSLRRDTDTQYFGPGTRLTVL.

V and J are TRBV2 and TRBJ2-7; TRBD2 agrees at 7 bases. CDR3 length: 15 amino acids. V was clipped by 4 bases and J by 4 bases; unmatched bases: 10. Germline lookup yields CDR1 SNHLY and CDR2 FYNNEI. The CDR3 here is CASSVSLSGRYEQYF. The CDR3 region has the DNA TGTGCCAGCAGTGTGAGTCTCTCCGGGAGGTACGAGCAGTACTTC.

The V call is TRBV14, the J call TRBJ1-6; D unresolved. Trimming removed 4 bases from V and 11 bases from J, with 21 bases in between. Germline values: CDR1 SGHDN, CDR2 FVKESK. The CDR3 is 16 residues long. The CDR3 loop is CASSPWEGHNMPPLHF. The CDR3 bases are TGTGCCAGCAGCCCCTGGGAGGGCCATAACATGCCACCCCTCCACTTT.